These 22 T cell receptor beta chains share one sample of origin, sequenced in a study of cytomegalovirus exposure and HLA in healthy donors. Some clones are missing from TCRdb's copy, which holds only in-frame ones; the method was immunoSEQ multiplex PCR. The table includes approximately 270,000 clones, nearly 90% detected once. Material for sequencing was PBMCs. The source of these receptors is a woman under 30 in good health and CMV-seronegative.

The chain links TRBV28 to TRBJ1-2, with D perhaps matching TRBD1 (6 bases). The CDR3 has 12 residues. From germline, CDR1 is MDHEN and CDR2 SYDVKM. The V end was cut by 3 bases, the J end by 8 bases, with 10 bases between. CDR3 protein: CASSFAGAGYTF. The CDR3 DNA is TGTGCCAGCAGTTTTGCGGGGGCGGGCTACACCTTC.

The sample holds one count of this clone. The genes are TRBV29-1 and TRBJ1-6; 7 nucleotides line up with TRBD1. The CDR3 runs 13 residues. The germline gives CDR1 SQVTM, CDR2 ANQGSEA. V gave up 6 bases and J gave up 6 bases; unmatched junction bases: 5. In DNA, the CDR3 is TGCAGCGTCAGGACAGGAACTAATTCACCCCTCCACTTT. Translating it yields CSVRTGTNSPLHF.

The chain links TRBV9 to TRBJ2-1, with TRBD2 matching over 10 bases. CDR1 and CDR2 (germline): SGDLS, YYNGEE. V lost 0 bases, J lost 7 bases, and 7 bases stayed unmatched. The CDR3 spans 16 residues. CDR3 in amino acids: CASSVDVTSGFNEQFF. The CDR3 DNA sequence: TGTGCCAGCAGCGTAGATGTGACTAGCGGGTTTAATGAGCAGTTCTTC. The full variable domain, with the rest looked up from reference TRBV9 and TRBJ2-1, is DSGVTQTPKHLITATGQRVTLRCSPRSGDLSVYWYQQSLDQGLQFLIQYYNGEERAKGNILERFSAQQFPDLHSELNLSSLELGDSALYFCASSVDVTSGFNEQFFGPGTRLTVL.

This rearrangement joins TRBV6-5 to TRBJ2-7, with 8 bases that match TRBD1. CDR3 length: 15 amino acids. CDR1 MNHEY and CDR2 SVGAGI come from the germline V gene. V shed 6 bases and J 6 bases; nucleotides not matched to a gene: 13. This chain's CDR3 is CASSSGTGSRSEQYV. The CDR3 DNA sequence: TGTGCCAGCAGCTCCGGGACAGGTTCCCGGAGCGAGCAGTACGTC.

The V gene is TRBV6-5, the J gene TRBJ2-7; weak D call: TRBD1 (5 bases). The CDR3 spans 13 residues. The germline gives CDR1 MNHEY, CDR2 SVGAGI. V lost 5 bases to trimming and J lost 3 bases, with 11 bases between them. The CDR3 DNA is TGTGCCAGCAGTGTACAGGTATTCTACGAGCAGTACGTC. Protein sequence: CASSVQVFYEQYV.

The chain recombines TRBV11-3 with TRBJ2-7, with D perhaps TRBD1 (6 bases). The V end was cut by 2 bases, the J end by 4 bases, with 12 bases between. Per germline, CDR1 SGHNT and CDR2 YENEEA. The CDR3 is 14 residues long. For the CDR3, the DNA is TGTGCCAGCAGCTTACAGGGGAATCCTTACGAGCAGTACTTC. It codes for CASSLQGNPYEQYF.

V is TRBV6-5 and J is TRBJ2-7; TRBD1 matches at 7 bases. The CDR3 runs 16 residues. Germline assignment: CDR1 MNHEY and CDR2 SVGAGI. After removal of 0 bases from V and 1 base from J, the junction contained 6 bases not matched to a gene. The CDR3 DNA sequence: TGTGCCAGCAGTTACTCGAAGTCACAGGGGTCCTACGAGCAGTACTTC. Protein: CASSYSKSQGSYEQYF.

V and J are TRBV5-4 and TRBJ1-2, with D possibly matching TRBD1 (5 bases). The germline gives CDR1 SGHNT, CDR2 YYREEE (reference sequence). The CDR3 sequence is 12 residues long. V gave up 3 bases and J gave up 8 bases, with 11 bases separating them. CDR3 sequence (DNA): TGTGCCAGCAGCTCCCAGGGCGGCGGCTACACCTTC. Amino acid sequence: CASSSQGGGYTF.

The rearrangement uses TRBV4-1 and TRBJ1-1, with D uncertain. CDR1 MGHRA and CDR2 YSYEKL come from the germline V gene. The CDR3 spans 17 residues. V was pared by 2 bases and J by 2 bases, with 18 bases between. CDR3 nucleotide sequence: TGCGCCAGCAGCCAATCTCGATATCGCACCAGAAACACTGAAGCTTTCTTT. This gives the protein CASSQSRYRTRNTEAFF.

Here the CDR3 DNA reads TGCGCCAGCAGCTTGGGAGCTGCGGAAAACACCATATATTTT. Protein sequence: CASSLGAAENTIYF. This chain connects TRBV5-1 to TRBJ1-3; D not resolved. Trimming removed 0 bases from V and 6 bases from J, with 10 bases in between. Germline lookup yields CDR1 SGHRS and CDR2 YFSETQ. The CDR3 totals 14 residues. Looking up the rest from reference TRBV5-1 and TRBJ1-3 gives the full variable domain: KAGVTQTPRYLIKTRGQQVTLSCSPISGHRSVSWYQQTPGQGLQFLFEYFSETQRNKGNFPGRFSGRQFSNSRSEMNVSTLELGDSALYLCASSLGAAENTIYFGEGSWLTVV.

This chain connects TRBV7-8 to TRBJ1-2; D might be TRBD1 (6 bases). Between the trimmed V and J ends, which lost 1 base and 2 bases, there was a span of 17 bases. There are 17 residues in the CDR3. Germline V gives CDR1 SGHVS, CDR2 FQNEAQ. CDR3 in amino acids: CASSLVGSGASNYGYTF. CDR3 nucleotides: TGTGCCAGCAGCTTAGTTGGGTCAGGGGCCTCGAACTATGGCTACACCTTC. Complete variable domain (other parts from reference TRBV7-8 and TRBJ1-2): GAGVSQSPRYKVAKRGQDVALRCDPISGHVSLFWYQQALGQGPEFLTYFQNEAQLDKSGLPSDRFFAERPEGSVSTLKIQRTQQEDSAVYLCASSLVGSGASNYGYTFGSGTRLTVV.

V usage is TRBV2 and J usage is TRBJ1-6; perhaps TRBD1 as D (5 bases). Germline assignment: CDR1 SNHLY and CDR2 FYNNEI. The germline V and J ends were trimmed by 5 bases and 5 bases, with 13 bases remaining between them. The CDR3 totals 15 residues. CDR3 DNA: TGTGCCAGCAGTACAGGAGTAGCACATAATTCACCCCTCCACTTT. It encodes CASSTGVAHNSPLHF. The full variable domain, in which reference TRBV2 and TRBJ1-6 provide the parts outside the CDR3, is EPEVTQTPSHQVTQMGQEVILRCVPISNHLYFYWYRQILGQKVEFLVSFYNNEISEKSEIFDDQFSVERPDGSNFTLKIRSTKLEDSAMYFCASSTGVAHNSPLHFGNGTRLTVT.

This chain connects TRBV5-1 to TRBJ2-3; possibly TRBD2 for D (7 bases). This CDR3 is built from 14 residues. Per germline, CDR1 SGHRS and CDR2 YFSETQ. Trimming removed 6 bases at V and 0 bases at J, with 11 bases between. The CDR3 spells CASIGGPSTDTQYF. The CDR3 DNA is TGCGCCAGCATCGGGGGGCCCAGCACAGATACGCAGTATTTT.

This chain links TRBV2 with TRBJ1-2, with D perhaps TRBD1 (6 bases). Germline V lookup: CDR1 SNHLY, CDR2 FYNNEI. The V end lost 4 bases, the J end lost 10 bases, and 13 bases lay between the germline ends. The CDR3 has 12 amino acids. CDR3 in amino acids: CASSGQVDIYTF. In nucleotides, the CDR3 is TGTGCCAGCAGTGGACAGGTTGATATCTACACCTTC.

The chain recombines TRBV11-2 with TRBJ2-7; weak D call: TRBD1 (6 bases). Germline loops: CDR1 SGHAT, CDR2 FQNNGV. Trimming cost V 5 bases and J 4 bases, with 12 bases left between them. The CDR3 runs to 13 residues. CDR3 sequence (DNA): TGTGCCAGCAGCCCCGGGACATCTTACGAGCAGTACTTC. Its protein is CASSPGTSYEQYF.

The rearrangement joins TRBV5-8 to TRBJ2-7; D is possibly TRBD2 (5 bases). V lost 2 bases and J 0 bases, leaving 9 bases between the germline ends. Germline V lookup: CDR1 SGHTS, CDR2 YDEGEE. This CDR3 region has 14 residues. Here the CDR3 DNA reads TGTGCCAGCAGCTTAAAAGGACTCTCCTACGAGCAGTACTTC. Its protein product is CASSLKGLSYEQYF.

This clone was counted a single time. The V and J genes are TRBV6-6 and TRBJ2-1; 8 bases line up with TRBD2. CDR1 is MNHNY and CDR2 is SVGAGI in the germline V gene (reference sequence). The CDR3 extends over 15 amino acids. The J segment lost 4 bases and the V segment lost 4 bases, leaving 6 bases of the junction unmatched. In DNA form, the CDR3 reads TGTGCCAGCAGTTTCGGGACTAGACGGTACAATGAGCAGTTCTTC. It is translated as CASSFGTRRYNEQFF.

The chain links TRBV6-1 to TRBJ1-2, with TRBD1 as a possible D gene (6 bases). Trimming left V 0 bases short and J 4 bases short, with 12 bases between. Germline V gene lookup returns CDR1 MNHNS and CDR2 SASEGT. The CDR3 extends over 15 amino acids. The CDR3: CASSEAWQGTYGYTF. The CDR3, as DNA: TGTGCCAGCAGTGAAGCGTGGCAGGGGACCTATGGCTACACCTTC.

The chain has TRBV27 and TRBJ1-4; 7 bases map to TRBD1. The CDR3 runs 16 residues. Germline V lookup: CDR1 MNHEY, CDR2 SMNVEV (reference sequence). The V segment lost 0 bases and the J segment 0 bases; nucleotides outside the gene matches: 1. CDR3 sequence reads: CASSLSQGATNEKLFF. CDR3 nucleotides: TGTGCCAGCAGTTTATCGCAGGGGGCAACTAATGAAAAACTGTTTTTT.

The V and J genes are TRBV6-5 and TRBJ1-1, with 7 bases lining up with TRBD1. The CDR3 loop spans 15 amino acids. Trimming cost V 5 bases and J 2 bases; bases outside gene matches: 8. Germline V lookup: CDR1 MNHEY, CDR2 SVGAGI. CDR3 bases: TGTGCCAGCAGTAAACAGGGGCGCGACAACACTGAAGCTTTCTTT. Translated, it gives CASSKQGRDNTEAFF.

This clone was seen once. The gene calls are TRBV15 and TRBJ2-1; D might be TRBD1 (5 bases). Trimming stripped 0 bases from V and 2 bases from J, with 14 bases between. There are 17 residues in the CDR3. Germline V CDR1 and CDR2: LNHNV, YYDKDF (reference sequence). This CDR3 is CATSRDLSLGAYNEQFF. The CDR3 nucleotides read TGTGCCACCAGCAGAGATCTAAGCCTAGGGGCCTACAATGAGCAGTTCTTC.

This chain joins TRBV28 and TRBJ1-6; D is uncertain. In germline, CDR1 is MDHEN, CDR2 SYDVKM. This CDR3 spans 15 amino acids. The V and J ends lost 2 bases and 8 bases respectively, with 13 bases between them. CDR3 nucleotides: TGTGCCAGCAGTTTAGGTGTGACACCGGATTCACCCCTCCACTTT. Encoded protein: CASSLGVTPDSPLHF.